This TCR beta chain comes out of a study of blood T cells in healthy people across ages. CDR3 length equals 15 residues. The V end lost 4 bases, the J end lost 5 bases, and 17 bases lay between the germline ends. CDR1 is LGHDT, CDR2 YNNKEL, per germline (reference sequence). Primed by a sample-barcoded 5' primer and a J-beta primer mix, a second PCR proceeded for roughly 6 to 12 cycles. Via MiXCR, TCRdb re-called the 5' RACE reads, giving one row per CDR3 protein. The profile covers 250,000 to 300,000 distinct CDR3 sequences, with about 25% appearing a single time and 25% to 30% taken by the ten largest.

The sequence came from a woman aged 70-85 years in good health. The sample comprised blood. The chain uses TRBV3-1 and TRBJ2-5; D uncertain. The CDR3 spells CASSPRFSELETQYF. CDR3 sequence (DNA): TGTGCCAGCAGCCCCCGATTCTCCGAGCTCGAGACCCAGTACTTC.